Detailed here is one T cell receptor (beta chain). Its antigen is unidentified. Only in-frame clones appear in the TCRdb table, and some are missing; sequencing was by immunoSEQ multiplex PCR. The sample has some 2.4 million clones; roughly 93% are singletons. The CDR3 has 16 amino acids. Trimming at V came to 6 bases and at J to 6 bases, leaving 12 bases not matched to a gene. Germline CDR1 SEHNR, CDR2 FQNEAQ (reference sequence). This sample was included in a study of shared clonotypes between healthy human individuals. As for the study in general: The study drew on a couple of women and a few men aged 18 to 49 as donors. General study points: Shared clonotypes across all four donors exceeded non-shared ones in generation probability. Investigators expected sequencing depth to affect clonotype sharing among donors. Of the naive CD4 clonotypes, roughly 5% were shared across a few donors.

The V gene is TRBV7-9, the J gene TRBJ2-1, with 9 nucleotides matching TRBD2. Source material: naive CD4+ T cells from PBMCs. Subset reported: CD45RA+ positively selected. This TCR came from a man aged 18 to 29 in good health. Some clones in this sample may be carry-over from other donors' samples. The CDR3 DNA sequence: TGTGCCAGCAGTCTTCTAGCTGGCGGGAGGGGCAATGAGCAGTTCTTC. The encoded protein is CASSLLAGGRGNEQFF.